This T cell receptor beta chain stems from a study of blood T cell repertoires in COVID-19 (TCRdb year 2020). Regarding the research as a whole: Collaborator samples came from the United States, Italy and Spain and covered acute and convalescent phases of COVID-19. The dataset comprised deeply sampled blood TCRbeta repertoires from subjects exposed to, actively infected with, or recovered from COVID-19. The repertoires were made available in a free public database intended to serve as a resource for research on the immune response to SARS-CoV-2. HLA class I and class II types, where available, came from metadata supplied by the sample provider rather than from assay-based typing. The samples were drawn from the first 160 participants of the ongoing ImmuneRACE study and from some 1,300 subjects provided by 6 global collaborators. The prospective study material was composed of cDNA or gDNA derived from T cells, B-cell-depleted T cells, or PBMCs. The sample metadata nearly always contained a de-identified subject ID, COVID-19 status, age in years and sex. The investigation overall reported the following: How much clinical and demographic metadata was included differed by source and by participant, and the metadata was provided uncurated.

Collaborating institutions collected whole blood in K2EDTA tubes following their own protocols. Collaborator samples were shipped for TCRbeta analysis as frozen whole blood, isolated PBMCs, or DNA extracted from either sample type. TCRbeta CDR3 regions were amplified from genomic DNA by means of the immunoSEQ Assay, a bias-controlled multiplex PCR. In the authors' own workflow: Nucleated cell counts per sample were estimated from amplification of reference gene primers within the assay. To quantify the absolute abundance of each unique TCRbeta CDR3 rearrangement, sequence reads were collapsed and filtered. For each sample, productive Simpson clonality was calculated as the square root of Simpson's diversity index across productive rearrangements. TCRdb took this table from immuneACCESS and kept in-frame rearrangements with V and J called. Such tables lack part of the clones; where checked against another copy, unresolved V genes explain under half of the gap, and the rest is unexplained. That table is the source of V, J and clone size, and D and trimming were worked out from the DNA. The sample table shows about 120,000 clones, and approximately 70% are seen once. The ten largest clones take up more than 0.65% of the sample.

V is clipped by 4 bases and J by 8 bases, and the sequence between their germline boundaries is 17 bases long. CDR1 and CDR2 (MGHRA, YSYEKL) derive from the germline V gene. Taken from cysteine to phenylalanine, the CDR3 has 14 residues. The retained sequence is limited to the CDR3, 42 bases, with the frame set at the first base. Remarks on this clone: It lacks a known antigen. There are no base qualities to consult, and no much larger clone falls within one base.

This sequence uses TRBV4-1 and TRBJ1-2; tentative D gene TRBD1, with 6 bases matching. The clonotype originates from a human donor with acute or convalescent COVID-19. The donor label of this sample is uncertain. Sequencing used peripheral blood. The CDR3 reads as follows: CASSPSAGAGGYTF. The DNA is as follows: TGCGCCAGCAGCCCCAGTGCAGGGGCGGGCGGCTACACCTTC.